This TCR beta chain came from a study of OX40 agonist ivuxolimab in advanced cancers. Overall study: A partial response was reached by three patients: one with hepatocellular carcinoma and two with cutaneous melanoma.

Only in-frame clones appear in the TCRdb table, and some are missing; sequencing was by immunoSEQ multiplex PCR. Here the sample spans around 35,000 clones, around 85% being singletons. Trimming left V 6 bases short and J 1 base short, with 13 bases between. Germline assignment: CDR1 MDHEN and CDR2 SYDVKM. This CDR3 is built from 15 residues. This chain joins TRBV28 and TRBJ1-5; D is possibly TRBD1 (5 bases). The sample was CD4+ or CD8+ T cells sorted from blood, taken in a trial of the OX40 agonist ivuxolimab. This clonotype originated in an adult with an advanced solid tumor such as melanoma, head and neck, liver or kidney cancer. CDR3 loop: CASSESQGSNQPQHF. The CDR3 DNA sequence: TGTGCCAGCAGCGAGAGTCAGGGAAGCAATCAGCCCCAGCATTTT.